This TCR beta chain was recovered during a study of cytomegalovirus exposure and HLA in healthy donors. Regarding the study as a whole: By a later analysis, the bulk of CMV-associated TCR beta chains appeared HLA-restricted. In vitro data verified three CMV-associated chains as specific for CMV antigens. There were some public TCRs occurring in many donors, but most TCR sequences were rare. The study designated 164 TCR beta chains cytomegalovirus-associated.

As for this clone: Its cognate antigen is unknown.

Use of 60 Vbeta and 13 Jbeta primers characterized the PCR. Profiled with immunoSEQ multiplex PCR; TCRdb holds only in-frame clones, not every one. Of 150,000 to 200,000 clones listed, roughly four fifths are singletons. The sequencing input was PBMCs. The origin of this receptor is a man between 60 and 70 years old in good health and CMV-seronegative.

Here the CDR3 reads CASSVVPWTSGGAYNEQFF. CDR3 DNA sequence: TGTGCCAGCAGCGTGGTACCCTGGACTAGCGGGGGGGCCTACAATGAGCAGTTCTTC. The rearrangement links TRBV9 to TRBJ2-1, with TRBD2 matching 15 bases. V was pared by 2 bases and J by 2 bases, with 8 bases of the junction left unmatched. The germline V gene encodes CDR1 SGDLS and CDR2 YYNGEE. The CDR3 totals 19 residues.